The T cell receptor beta chain described here comes from a study of cytomegalovirus exposure and HLA in healthy donors. Study outcomes and limitations: Sequencing probably produced one cluster of sequence variants that were highly shared. Rare TCR sequences dominated, though some public TCRs recurred in many donors. Later work showed greater clonal expansion in HLA-associated TCR beta chains than in equally common others.

It was with 60 Vbeta and 13 Jbeta primers that the PCR ran. Original processing notes: In a later analysis, the count reached about 75 million unique TCR beta chains, with roughly 11 million shared. Sequencing was performed with immunoSEQ multiplex PCR; in TCRdb, only in-frame clones are kept and a portion is missing. V and J calls and clone size are given by that table; D and trimming were obtained from the DNA. The sample carries under 85,000 clones, roughly 79% recorded once. Comments on this clone: Its specificity is not known.

Germline assignment: CDR1 MDHEN and CDR2 SYDVKM. Trimming removed 6 bases from V and 4 bases from J; junction bases left unmatched: 7. The CDR3 is made up of 14 amino acids. The sequencing input was PBMCs. The rearrangement joins TRBV28 to TRBJ1-2, with TRBD1 identical over 8 bases. This TCR derives from a woman between 40 and 50 years old in good health and CMV-seropositive. The CDR3 reads CASSRQGTSYGYTF. The CDR3, as DNA: TGTGCCAGCAGCCGACAGGGGACGAGCTATGGCTACACCTTC.